These 7 T cell receptor beta chains were all obtained from the same sample, sequenced in a study of blood T cell repertoires in COVID-19 (dated by TCRdb to 2018 to 2020). The library came from the immunoSEQ multiplex PCR assay. Not all clones reach the TCRdb copy of this immuneACCESS table, which keeps in-frame sequences only. Checked studies attribute under half of the gap to unresolved V genes and leave the rest unexplained. The sample has about 160,000 clones on record, around 86% of them singletons. Of the sample, roughly 13% is held by the ten largest clones. The specimen sequenced was peripheral blood. The receptors derive from a man aged 70 or older who had recovered from COVID-19.

This chain connects TRBV2 to TRBJ1-2; no definite D call. V lost 5 bases, J lost 4 bases, and 5 bases lay in between. The CDR3 spans 11 residues. Germline CDR1 reads SNHLY; CDR2 reads FYNNEI. The CDR3 bases are TGTGCCAGCAGTCCGAGCTATGGCTACACCTTC. Encoded protein: CASSPSYGYTF.

J is TRBJ1-5 and V is TRBV19; TRBD1 matches at 7 bases. Germline lookup yields CDR1 LNHDA and CDR2 SQIVND (reference sequence). Losses at the gene ends were 10 bases for V and 4 bases for J; bases not matched to a gene: 13. The CDR3 has 15 amino acids. CDR3 in amino acids: CATKRSGTENQPQHF. Written as DNA, the CDR3 is TGTGCCACGAAACGTTCCGGGACAGAGAATCAGCCCCAGCATTTT.

The gene calls are TRBV6-5 and TRBJ2-5; 9 bases fit TRBD1. V lost 6 bases to trimming and J lost 5 bases; unmatched junction nucleotides: 7. Germline V gene sequence: CDR1 MNHEY, CDR2 SVGAGI. The CDR3 consists of 14 residues. The CDR3 DNA sequence: TGTGCCAGCAGCCGACAGGGGGGCGGGGAGACCCAGTACTTC. As protein: CASSRQGGGETQYF.

The chain joins TRBV3-1 (or the pseudogene TRBV3-2) to TRBJ1-1; no firm D call. Germline loops: CDR1 LGHDT, CDR2 YNNKEL (reference sequence). Trimming took 5 bases from V and 4 from J, leaving 14 bases between them. This CDR3 comprises 14 residues. CDR3 coding DNA: TGTGCCAGCAGCTATAGGGAAGGAGGCACTGAAGCTTTCTTT. This translates into CASSYREGGTEAFF.

The chain couples TRBV5-4 to TRBJ2-3; D is unresolved. Looked up from germline, CDR1 is SGHNT and CDR2 is YYREEE (reference sequence). V was cut by 0 bases and J by 0 bases, with 8 bases left in between. CDR3 length: 15 residues. Written as DNA, the CDR3 is TGTGCCAGCAGCTTGGGGCCTTCTAGCACAGATACGCAGTATTTT. Amino acid sequence: CASSLGPSSTDTQYF.

The J gene is TRBJ1-3, the V gene TRBV3-1 (or the pseudogene TRBV3-2); TRBD1 is a possible D gene (5 bases). Deletions cut 0 bases from V and 0 bases from J, with 15 bases between. This CDR3 is built from 18 residues. Germline CDR1 and CDR2: LGHDT and YNNKEL (reference sequence). The CDR3 region has the DNA TGTGCCAGCAGCCAAGATCTTCCACAGGCAATCTCTGGAAACACCATATATTTT. Its protein is CASSQDLPQAISGNTIYF.

CDR3 nucleotides: TGTGCCAGCGGCCGAGGGATCCAGAATGAGCAGTTCTTC. Translated: CASGRGIQNEQFF. The rearrangement links TRBV7-9 to TRBJ2-1, with D possibly TRBD2 on 5 matching bases. Germline assignment: CDR1 SEHNR and CDR2 FQNEAQ (reference sequence). Trimming took 8 bases from V and 7 from J, leaving 15 bases between them. The CDR3 is 13 amino acids. Full variable domain (rest looked up from reference TRBV7-9 and TRBJ2-1): DTGVSQNPRHKITKRGQNVTFRCDPISEHNRLYWYRQTLGQGPEFLTYFQNEAQLEKSRLLSDRFSAERPKGSFSTLEIQRTEQGDSAMYLCASGRGIQNEQFFGPGTRLTVL.